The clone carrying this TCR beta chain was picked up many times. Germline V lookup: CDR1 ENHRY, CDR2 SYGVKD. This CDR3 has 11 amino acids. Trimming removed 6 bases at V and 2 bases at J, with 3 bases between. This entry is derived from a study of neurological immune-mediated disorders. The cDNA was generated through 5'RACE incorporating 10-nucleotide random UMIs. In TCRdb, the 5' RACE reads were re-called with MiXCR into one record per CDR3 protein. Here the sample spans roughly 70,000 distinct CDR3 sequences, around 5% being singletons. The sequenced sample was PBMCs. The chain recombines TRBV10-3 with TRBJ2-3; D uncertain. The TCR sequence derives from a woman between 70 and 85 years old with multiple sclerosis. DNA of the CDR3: TGTGCCATCAGCAACACAGATACGCAGTATTTT. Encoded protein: CAISNTDTQYF.